A single sample is the source of the 2 T cell receptor beta chains below, sequenced in a study of cytomegalovirus exposure and HLA in healthy donors (dated 2017 in TCRdb). The library came from the immunoSEQ multiplex PCR assay. The table was pulled from immuneACCESS by TCRdb, which kept in-frame rearrangements only. Such tables lose some clones; where checked, under half of the loss comes from unresolved V genes, and the rest has no known cause. This sample is represented by roughly 330,000 clones; approximately 90% of them were singletons. The ten largest clones capture 1% to 1.5% of the sample. Material: PBMCs. The source of these receptors is a woman aged 25 to 39 in good health and CMV-seropositive.

Worth noting for this clone: The same CDR3 can be traced to other DNA sequences in this sample. The chain joins TRBV28 to TRBJ2-7, with 9 bases lining up with TRBD1. Germline lookup yields CDR1 MDHEN and CDR2 SYDVKM. The CDR3 is 15 residues long. V lost 3 bases, J lost 0 bases, and 3 bases stayed unmatched. The CDR3: CASSLSGQGSYEQYF. CDR3 in DNA: TGTGCCAGCAGTTTGTCGGGACAGGGCTCCTACGAGCAGTACTTC.

The rearrangement links TRBV7-6 to TRBJ1-6; 8 bases are a match to TRBD1. The CDR3 runs to 15 residues. V lost 4 bases and J lost 9; bases outside the gene matches: 8. The V gene's germline CDR1 is SGHVS and CDR2 FNYEAQ. The CDR3, as DNA: TGTGCCAGCAGCTCCGACAGGGGTGAATTTTCACCCCTCCACTTT. Its protein is CASSSDRGEFSPLHF.